What follows are 22 T cell receptor beta chains derived from one specimen sequenced in a study of technical replicates of blood from several donors. TCRdb's table, derived via immunoSEQ multiplex PCR, lists solely in-frame clones and lacks some. The data contain some 94,000 clones, 90% to 97% of them singletons. Sequencing was done on a sample of T cells isolated from PBMCs. The receptors derive from a human donor in good health.

J is TRBJ2-7 and V is TRBV28; tentatively, D is TRBD1 (6 bases). Germline V gene data show CDR1 as MDHEN and CDR2 as SYDVKM. The CDR3 covers 14 residues. Trimming took 5 bases from V and 5 from J, leaving 16 bases between them. CDR3 nucleotide sequence: TGTGCCAGCAGTACACCCAGGGGAATGGACGAGCAGTACTTC. It yields the protein CASSTPRGMDEQYF.

The chain is built from TRBV6-5 and TRBJ1-3; D not resolved. There are 15 residues in the CDR3. The V gene's germline CDR1 is MNHEY and CDR2 SVGAGI. V lost 2 bases, J lost 0 bases, and 8 bases lay in between. The chain's CDR3 is CASSYEGPSGNTIYF. DNA for the CDR3: TGTGCCAGCAGTTACGAGGGTCCCTCTGGAAACACCATATATTTT.

This clone occurred once. The chain combines TRBV27 with TRBJ2-1; possibly TRBD2 for D (6 bases). The germline V gene has CDR1 MNHEY and CDR2 SMNVEV (reference sequence). CDR3 length: 16 residues. Trimming stripped 6 bases from V and 2 bases from J, with 17 bases between. The CDR3 loop is CASRPGDSTTYNEQFF. CDR3 nucleotide sequence: TGTGCCAGCAGACCGGGAGACAGTACGACCTACAATGAGCAGTTCTTC.

This sequence joins TRBV7-3 and TRBJ2-1; 7 bases align to TRBD1. The germline CDR1 and CDR2 sequences are SGHTA and FQGTGA. V trimming: 0 bases; J trimming: 7 bases; junction bases outside the gene matches: 6. The CDR3 totals 15 residues. CDR3 sequence reads: CASSLTRQGRNEQFF. The CDR3 DNA reads as TGTGCCAGCAGCTTAACTAGACAGGGTAGGAATGAGCAGTTCTTC.

The chain carries TRBV11-3 and TRBJ2-1, with D unresolved. The germline V gene has CDR1 SGHNT and CDR2 YENEEA. The CDR3 consists of 11 residues. The V end lost 0 bases, the J end lost 8 bases, and 2 bases lay between the germline ends. CDR3 in amino acids: CASSLDDEQFF. The CDR3 DNA reads TGTGCCAGCAGCTTAGACGATGAGCAGTTCTTC.

The chain combines TRBV5-1 with TRBJ1-2, with 9 bases matching TRBD1. Germline CDR1 and CDR2: SGHRS and YFSETQ. The ends lost 4 bases at V and 1 base at J; junction bases unmatched: 5. The CDR3 covers 15 residues. CDR3 sequence: CASSARTGVNYGYTF. The CDR3 bases are TGCGCCAGCAGCGCGAGGACAGGGGTTAACTATGGCTACACCTTC.

CDR3 coding DNA: TGTGCCAGCAGCCAAAGACGGGACAGGGGGCCCGAGCAGTACTTC. Translating it yields CASSQRRDRGPEQYF. V and J are TRBV14 and TRBJ2-7, with TRBD1 identical over 12 bases. After removal of 2 bases from V and 6 bases from J, the junction contained 5 bases not matched to a gene. Germline CDR1 and CDR2: SGHDN and FVKESK. The CDR3 sequence is 15 residues long. Filled out from reference TRBV14 and TRBJ2-7, the complete variable domain reads EAGVTQFPSHSVIEKGQTVTLRCDPISGHDNLYWYRRVMGKEIKFLLHFVKESKQDESGMPNNRFLAERTGGTYSTLKVQPAELEDSGVYFCASSQRRDRGPEQYFGPGTRLTVT.

This chain uses TRBV5-4 with TRBJ2-3, with 9 bases identical to TRBD2. The germline V gene has CDR1 SGHNT and CDR2 YYREEE (reference sequence). V lost 1 base, J lost 4 bases, and 10 bases stayed unmatched. This CDR3 has 17 amino acids. The CDR3 region is CASSLYPAGGPSDTQYF. The CDR3 nucleotides read TGTGCCAGCAGCTTGTATCCTGCGGGAGGGCCCTCAGATACGCAGTATTTT.

V and J are TRBV11-3 and TRBJ2-7; maybe TRBD2 (5 bases). Between the trimmed V and J ends, which lost 5 bases and 0 bases, there was a span of 11 bases. Germline loops: CDR1 SGHNT, CDR2 YENEEA. The CDR3 runs to 14 residues. The CDR3 DNA reads TGTGCCAGCAGCCTCACGGGGTACTCCTACGAGCAGTACTTC. Its protein product is CASSLTGYSYEQYF.

The gene calls are TRBV5-6 and TRBJ1-3; D perhaps matches TRBD1 (6 bases). In germline, CDR1 is SGHDT, CDR2 YYEEEE. Trimming shortened V by 5 bases and J by 0 bases, and 21 bases separated the two germline ends. The CDR3 is 18 residues long. The CDR3 loop is CASRRHYRERNSGNTIYF. DNA of the CDR3: TGTGCCAGCAGACGGCATTACAGGGAGCGCAACTCTGGAAACACCATATATTTT.

CDR3 DNA: TGTGCCAGCAGCGCCCGCGGGAGGATCAAAGATACGCAGTATTTT. This encodes CASSARGRIKDTQYF. The chain is built from TRBV9 and TRBJ2-3, with 8 bases that match TRBD2. The CDR3 extends over 15 amino acids. CDR1 and CDR2 from the germline V gene are SGDLS and YYNGEE. Trimming removed 3 bases from V and 5 bases from J; junction bases left unmatched: 8.

The V gene is TRBV4-2, the J gene TRBJ2-2; unclear D gene. Trimming cost V 3 bases and J 6 bases, with 5 bases left between them. The CDR3 covers 12 residues. The germline gives CDR1 LGHNA, CDR2 YNFKEQ. This chain's CDR3 is CASSHYSGELFF. In DNA form, the CDR3 reads TGTGCCAGCAGCCATTACTCCGGGGAGCTGTTTTTT.

The chain uses TRBV5-6 and TRBJ2-7; 13 bases agree with TRBD2. In germline, CDR1 is SGHDT, CDR2 YYEEEE. This CDR3 has 15 residues. Trimming removed 4 bases from V and 12 bases from J; junction bases left unmatched: 13. The CDR3 DNA is TGTGCCAGCAGCCTCAGGACTAGCGGGAGTACGGGGCTGTACTTC. This translates into CASSLRTSGSTGLYF.

A single count supports this clone. The rearrangement uses TRBV5-6 and TRBJ1-2; maybe TRBD1 (6 bases). The V end was cut by 1 base, the J end by 8 bases, with 12 bases between. Germline CDR1 and CDR2: SGHDT and YYEEEE. The length of the CDR3 is 13 residues. The DNA for the CDR3 is TGTGCCAGCAGCTTGACAGGGTCTCGGGGCTACACCTTC. Protein product: CASSLTGSRGYTF.

The chain recombines TRBV7-9 with TRBJ2-3; no definite D call. Trimming pared 2 bases from V and 0 bases from J, leaving 6 bases between. CDR3 length: 14 amino acids. CDR1 SEHNR and CDR2 FQNEAQ come from the germline V gene (reference sequence). The CDR3: CASSLSLSTDTQYF. As DNA, the CDR3 is TGTGCCAGCAGCTTAAGCCTCAGCACAGATACGCAGTATTTT.

The chain couples TRBV6-5 to TRBJ2-1; TRBD2 aligns across 11 bases. CDR3 length: 15 amino acids. CDR1 MNHEY and CDR2 SVGAGI come from the germline V gene. The V segment lost 5 bases and the J segment 9 bases; nucleotides outside the gene matches: 9. This chain's CDR3 is CASSQLAGVLGEQFF. The DNA for the CDR3 is TGTGCCAGCAGTCAACTAGCGGGAGTCTTGGGTGAGCAGTTCTTC.

Comments on this clone: The germline gene is not matched at one end of the junction; a read error may be the cause. The chain has TRBV7-7 and TRBJ2-1; D is perhaps TRBD2 (5 bases). Germline V gene lookup returns CDR1 SSHAT and CDR2 FNYEAQ (reference sequence). The CDR3 is 13 residues long. The DNA for the CDR3 is TGTGCTAGCAGCTCAGGAGGCTCTGCTGAGCAGTTCTTC. Translating it yields CASSSGGSAEQFF.

CDR3 sequence: CASSYPGNYEQYF. In DNA, the CDR3 is TGTGCCAGCAGCTACCCAGGGAACTACGAGCAGTACTTC. V and J are TRBV7-9 and TRBJ2-7; the D gene is possibly TRBD1 (5 bases). Trimming took off 4 bases at V and 3 bases at J, with 10 bases between the two ends. Germline V gene lookup returns CDR1 SEHNR and CDR2 FQNEAQ (reference sequence). The CDR3 is 13 amino acids.

The chain combines TRBV7-2 with TRBJ2-7, with D perhaps matching TRBD2 (5 bases). The germline V gene encodes CDR1 SGHTA and CDR2 FQGNSA. The V end lost 5 bases, the J end lost 2 bases, and 7 bases lay between the germline ends. The CDR3 has 12 residues. The CDR3 nucleotides are TGTGCCAGCAGCATCGGGACCTACGAGCAGTACTTC. This sequence encodes CASSIGTYEQYF.

This chain connects TRBV14 to TRBJ1-1; unclear D gene. The V gene's germline CDR1 is SGHDN and CDR2 FVKESK. With 0 bases removed from V and 3 bases from J, the gap between germline ends came to 11 bases. The CDR3 totals 15 residues. DNA of the CDR3: TGTGCCAGCAGCCAAGAAGGAGGAATGGACACTGAAGCTTTCTTT. Translated: CASSQEGGMDTEAFF.

V usage is TRBV6-1 and J usage is TRBJ1-5; D is perhaps TRBD1 (6 bases). The V gene lost 3 bases and the J gene lost 1 base, with 10 bases spanning the gap. The CDR3 has 15 residues. CDR1 is MNHNS and CDR2 is SASEGT in the germline V gene. The CDR3, as DNA: TGTGCCAGCAGTGAGTGGGGGCCAAGCAATCAGCCCCAGCATTTT. This codes for CASSEWGPSNQPQHF.

The chain uses TRBV4-1 and TRBJ2-7, with TRBD1 matching over 9 bases. This CDR3 comprises 16 residues. V was pared by 0 bases and J by 3 bases, with 6 bases of the junction left unmatched. Germline V gene lookup returns CDR1 MGHRA and CDR2 YSYEKL. CDR3 bases: TGCGCCAGCAGCCAAGAAACCGGGACAGGGAGCTACGAGCAGTACTTC. Amino acid sequence: CASSQETGTGSYEQYF.